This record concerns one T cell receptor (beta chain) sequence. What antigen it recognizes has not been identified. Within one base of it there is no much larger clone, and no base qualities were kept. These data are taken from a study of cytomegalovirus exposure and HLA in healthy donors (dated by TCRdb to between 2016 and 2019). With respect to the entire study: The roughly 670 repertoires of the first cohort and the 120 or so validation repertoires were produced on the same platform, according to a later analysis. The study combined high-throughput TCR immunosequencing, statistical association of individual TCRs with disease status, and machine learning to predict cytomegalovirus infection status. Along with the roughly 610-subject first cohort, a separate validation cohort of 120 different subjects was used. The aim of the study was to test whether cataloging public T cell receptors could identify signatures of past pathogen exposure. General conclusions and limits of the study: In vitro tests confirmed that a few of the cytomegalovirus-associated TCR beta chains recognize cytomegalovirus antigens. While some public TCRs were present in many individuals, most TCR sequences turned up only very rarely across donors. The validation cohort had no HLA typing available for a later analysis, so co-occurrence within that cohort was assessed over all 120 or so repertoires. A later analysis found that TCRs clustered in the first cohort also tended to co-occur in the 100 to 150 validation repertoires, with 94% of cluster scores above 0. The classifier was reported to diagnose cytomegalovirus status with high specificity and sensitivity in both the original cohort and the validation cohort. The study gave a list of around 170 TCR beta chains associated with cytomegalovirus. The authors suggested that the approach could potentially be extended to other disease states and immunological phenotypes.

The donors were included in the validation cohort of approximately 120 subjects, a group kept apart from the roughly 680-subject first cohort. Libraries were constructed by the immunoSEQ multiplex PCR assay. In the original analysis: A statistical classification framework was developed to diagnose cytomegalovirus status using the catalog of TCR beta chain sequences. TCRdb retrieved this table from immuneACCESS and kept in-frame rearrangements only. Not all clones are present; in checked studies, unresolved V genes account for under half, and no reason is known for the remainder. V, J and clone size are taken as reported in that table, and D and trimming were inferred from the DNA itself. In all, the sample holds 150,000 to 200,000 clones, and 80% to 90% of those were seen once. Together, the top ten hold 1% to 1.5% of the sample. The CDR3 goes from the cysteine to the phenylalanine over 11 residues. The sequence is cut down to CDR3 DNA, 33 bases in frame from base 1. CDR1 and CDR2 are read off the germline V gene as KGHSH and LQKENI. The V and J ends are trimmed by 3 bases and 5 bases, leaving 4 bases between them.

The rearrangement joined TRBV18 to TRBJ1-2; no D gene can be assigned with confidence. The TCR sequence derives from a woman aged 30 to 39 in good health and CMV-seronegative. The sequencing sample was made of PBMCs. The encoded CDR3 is CASSPPYGYTF. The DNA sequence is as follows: TGTGCCAGCTCACCCCCATATGGCTACACCTTC.